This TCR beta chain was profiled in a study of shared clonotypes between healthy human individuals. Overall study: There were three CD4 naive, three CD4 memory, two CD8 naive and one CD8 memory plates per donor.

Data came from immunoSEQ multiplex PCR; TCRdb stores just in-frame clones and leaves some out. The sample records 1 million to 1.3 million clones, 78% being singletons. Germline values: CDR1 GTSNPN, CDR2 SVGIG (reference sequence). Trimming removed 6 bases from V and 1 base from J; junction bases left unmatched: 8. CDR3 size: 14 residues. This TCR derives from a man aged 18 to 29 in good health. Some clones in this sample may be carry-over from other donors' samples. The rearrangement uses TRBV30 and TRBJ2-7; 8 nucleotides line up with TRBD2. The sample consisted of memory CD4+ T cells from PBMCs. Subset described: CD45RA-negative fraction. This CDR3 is CACTREDRSYEQYF. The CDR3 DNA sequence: TGTGCCTGCACGCGGGAGGACCGATCCTACGAGCAGTACTTC.